These T cell receptor beta chains were read from a single sample in a study of blood T cell repertoires in COVID-19. Profiling relied on immunoSEQ multiplex PCR, and the TCRdb table lists in-frame clones only, not all of them. The table has approximately 260,000 clones, more than 70% seen once. The sample was PBMCs or T cells enriched from blood (not recorded which). The receptors here all came from a woman in her thirties or forties with acute COVID-19. Each CDR3 is given with its conserved first and last residue. The order of the fields is clone size, V gene, D gene, J gene, CDR3 DNA, CDR3 protein. A D gene is named only where the DNA matches it firmly. Where a row states a size, it is once, few, many or the class of an expanded clone; other rows omit it.

NA	TRBV7-9	TRBD1	TRBJ2-7	TGTGCCAGCAGCTTAGTGGGACAGGGATTGTACGAGCAGTACTTC	CASSLVGQGLYEQYF
NA	TRBV10-2	NA	TRBJ2-3	TGCGCCAGCAGTGAGAATTTAGCGCGGGACGTAAACACAGATACGCAGTATTTT	CASSENLARDVNTDTQYF
NA	TRBV7-2	TRBD1	TRBJ1-1	TGTGCCAGCACTAGGAGTTACAGGGGGAACACTGAAGCTTTCTTT	CASTRSYRGNTEAFF
few	TRBV10-3	TRBD1	TRBJ2-7	TGTGCCATCAGTGAGTCAGGGGGCCCCTACGAGCAGTACTTC	CAISESGGPYEQYF
once	TRBV19	TRBD1	TRBJ1-5	TGTGCCAGTAGTTTCCAGGACAGGGAGGGCAATCAGCCCCAGCATTTT	CASSFQDREGNQPQHF
few	TRBV10-1	NA	TRBJ1-1	TGCGCCAGCAGTGACAGGGTGAACACTGAAGCTTTCTTT	CASSDRVNTEAFF
NA	TRBV5-1	NA	TRBJ1-3	TGCGCCAGCAGCCCACACGGGACACTTGGAAACACCATATATTTT	CASSPHGTLGNTIYF
NA	TRBV9	NA	TRBJ1-3	TGTGCCAGCAGGTACTACCCTAACCGGTGGGAGTCCTCTGGAAACACCATATATTTT	CASRYYPNRWESSGNTIYF
NA	TRBV7-8	NA	TRBJ1-6	TGTGCCAGCAGCTTAGTTGGACAGCAAAATTCACCCCTCCACTTT	CASSLVGQQNSPLHF
NA	TRBV5-1	NA	TRBJ2-2	TGCGCCAGCAGCTCCCAGCGGGCCCTGAACACCGGGGAGCTGTTTTTT	CASSSQRALNTGELFF
NA	TRBV4-2	NA	TRBJ2-7	TGTGCCAGCAGCCCCCAACCTAGCTCGGGCGAGCAGTACTTC	CASSPQPSSGEQYF
NA	TRBV12-3/TRBV12-4	NA	TRBJ2-7	TGTGCCAGCAGTCCTCTCCGGTTCTACGAGCAGTACTTC	CASSPLRFYEQYF
NA	TRBV28	NA	TRBJ1-6	TGTGCCAGCGGAGGCGATTATAATTCACCCCTCCACTTT	CASGGDYNSPLHF
NA	TRBV14	NA	TRBJ2-3	TGTGCCAGCAGCCAGGCTGATACGCAGTATTTT	CASSQADTQYF
NA	TRBV10-3	TRBD1	TRBJ1-6	TGTGCCATCAGTGAGTCGGAGGGGGCGGGTAATTCACCCCTCCACTTT	CAISESEGAGNSPLHF
NA	TRBV4-1	NA	TRBJ1-5	TGCGCCAGCAGCCAGAACCTGGGGCGAAATCAGCCCCAGCATTTT	CASSQNLGRNQPQHF
NA	TRBV5-1	NA	TRBJ2-1	TGCGCCAGCAGGAGGGACTTAGACTACAATGAGCAGTTCTTC	CASRRDLDYNEQFF
NA	TRBV9	NA	TRBJ2-1	TGTGCCAGCAGCGTAGGAACAGAACCTGAGCAGTTCTTC	CASSVGTEPEQFF
NA	TRBV15	NA	TRBJ2-2	TGTGCCACCACCGACACAGGGAAAAACACCGGGGAGCTGTTTTTT	CATTDTGKNTGELFF
NA	TRBV5-1	TRBD1	TRBJ2-3	TGCGCCAGCAGCCCCCGACAGGGGGCCGTCGCAGATACGCAGTATTTT	CASSPRQGAVADTQYF
NA	TRBV3-1/TRBV3-2	TRBD1	TRBJ1-1	TGTGCCAGCAGCCCCCAGGGCAGGGGGCCCAGTAATGCTGAAGCTTTCTTT	CASSPQGRGPSNAEAFF
NA	TRBV6-6	NA	TRBJ2-1	TGTGCCAGCAGTCCCACCGAGCCTAGCGACGTATCCTACAATGAGCAGTTCTTC	CASSPTEPSDVSYNEQFF
once	TRBV7-9	NA	TRBJ2-7	TGTGCCAGCAGCCGCGGCCTCTTATACGAGCAGTACTTC	CASSRGLLYEQYF
NA	TRBV29-1	NA	TRBJ2-1	TGCAGCGTAATGGCTAGCTCGGGTGAGCAGTTCTTC	CSVMASSGEQFF
NA	TRBV5-1	TRBD1	TRBJ1-1	TGCGCCAGCAGCTTGGGGGTGACAGGGATTAACACTGAAGCTTTCTTT	CASSLGVTGINTEAFF
NA	TRBV5-1	TRBD1	TRBJ2-2	TGCGCCAGCAGCTGGACAGGGGCCGCCGGGGAGCTGTTTTTT	CASSWTGAAGELFF
NA	TRBV6-1	TRBD2	TRBJ2-7	TGTGCCAGCAGTGAAGCGGCGGGAGGCCTCTACGAGCAGTACTTC	CASSEAAGGLYEQYF
NA	TRBV28	TRBD2	TRBJ2-5	TGTGCCAGCATATCTGGTGGGGGGGTGGAGACCCAGTACTTC	CASISGGGVETQYF
once	TRBV7-2	TRBD2	TRBJ2-3	TGTGCCAGCAGCTGGACTAGCGGGAGTTTGACAGATACGCAGTATTTT	CASSWTSGSLTDTQYF
NA	TRBV19	NA	TRBJ2-1	TGTGCCAGTAGTCGATTTTCAGGGATTGACTACAATGAGCAGTTCTTC	CASSRFSGIDYNEQFF
NA	TRBV6-5	TRBD1	TRBJ1-2	TGTGCCAGCAGTTTGGACAGGGCCTATGGCTACACCTTC	CASSLDRAYGYTF
NA	TRBV6-5	NA	TRBJ1-1	TGTGCCAGCAGTTCCCTAACAGGGTACGTGGACACTGAAGCTTTCTTT	CASSSLTGYVDTEAFF
NA	TRBV28	NA	TRBJ2-1	TGTGCCAGCAGTTCCGGTTCGGGAGTCCCCAATGAGCAGTTCTTC	CASSSGSGVPNEQFF
NA	TRBV19	NA	TRBJ1-1	TGTGCCAGTACCCCTTTCCCGGACAGACCCGTTGAAGCTTTCTTT	CASTPFPDRPVEAFF
NA	TRBV30	TRBD2	TRBJ2-1	TGTGCCTGGACTGCCGGGACTAGCGGGAGCAATGAGCAGTTCTTC	CAWTAGTSGSNEQFF
once	TRBV19	NA	TRBJ1-5	TGTGCCAGTAGCCCCTCGCAGAATCAGCCCCAGCATTTT	CASSPSQNQPQHF
once	TRBV19	NA	TRBJ1-2	TGTGCCAGTAGGCCGGGGACTAACTATGGCTACACCTTC	CASRPGTNYGYTF
NA	TRBV24-1	NA	TRBJ1-2	TGTGCCACCAGTGACCCGGTCGGGGGTGGCTACACCTTC	CATSDPVGGGYTF
NA	TRBV19	NA	TRBJ1-3	TGTGCCAGTAGCATCAATGGTAGAAGCTCTGGAAACACCATATATTTT	CASSINGRSSGNTIYF
once	TRBV5-8	TRBD1	TRBJ2-2	TGTGCCAGCAGCTACCGGGGACAGGGGGCTGGTAGGATCACCGGGGAGCTGTTTTTT	CASSYRGQGAGRITGELFF
NA	TRBV6-1	NA	TRBJ1-1	TGTGCCAGCAGTGAACAACAACCTGAGGTGGCTTTCTTT	CASSEQQPEVAFF
NA	TRBV11-2	NA	TRBJ2-7	TGTGCCAGCAGCTCAGGCGGGGCGTTTGGCGAGCAGTACTTC	CASSSGGAFGEQYF